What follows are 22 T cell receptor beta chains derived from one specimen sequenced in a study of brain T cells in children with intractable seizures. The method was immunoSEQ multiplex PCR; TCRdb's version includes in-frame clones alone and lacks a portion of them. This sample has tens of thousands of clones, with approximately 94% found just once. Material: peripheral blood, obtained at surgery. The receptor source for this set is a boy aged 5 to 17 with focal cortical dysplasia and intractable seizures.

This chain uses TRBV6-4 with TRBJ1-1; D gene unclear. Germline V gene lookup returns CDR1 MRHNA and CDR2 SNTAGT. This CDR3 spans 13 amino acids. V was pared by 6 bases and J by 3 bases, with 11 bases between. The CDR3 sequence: CASSATRDTEAFF. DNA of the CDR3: TGTGCCAGCAGCGCGACAAGGGACACTGAAGCTTTCTTT.

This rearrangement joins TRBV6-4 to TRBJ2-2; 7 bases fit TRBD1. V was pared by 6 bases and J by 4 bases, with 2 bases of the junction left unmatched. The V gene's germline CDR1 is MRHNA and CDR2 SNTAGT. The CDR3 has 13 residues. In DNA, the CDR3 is TGTGCCAGCAGGGGGGACAGCACCGGGGAGCTGTTTTTT. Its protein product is CASRGDSTGELFF.

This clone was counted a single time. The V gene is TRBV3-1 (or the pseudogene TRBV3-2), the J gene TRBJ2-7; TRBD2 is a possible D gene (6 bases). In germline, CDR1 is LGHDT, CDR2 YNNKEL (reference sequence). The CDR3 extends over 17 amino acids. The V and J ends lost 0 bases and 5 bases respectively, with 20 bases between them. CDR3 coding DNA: TGTGCCAGCAGCCAAGATAGTCGATGGCGGGATGTCAACGAGCAGTACGTC. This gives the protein CASSQDSRWRDVNEQYV.

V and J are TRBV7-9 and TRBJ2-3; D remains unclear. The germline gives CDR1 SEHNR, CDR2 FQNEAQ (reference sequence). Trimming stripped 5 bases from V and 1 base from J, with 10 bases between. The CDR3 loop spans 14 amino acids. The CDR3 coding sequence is TGTGCCAGCAGCAGCCCCAGCCGCACAGATACGCAGTATTTT. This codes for CASSSPSRTDTQYF. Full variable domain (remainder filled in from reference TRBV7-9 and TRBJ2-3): DTGVSQNPRHKITKRGQNVTFRCDPISEHNRLYWYRQTLGQGPEFLTYFQNEAQLEKSRLLSDRFSAERPKGSFSTLEIQRTEQGDSAMYLCASSSPSRTDTQYFGPGTRLTVL.

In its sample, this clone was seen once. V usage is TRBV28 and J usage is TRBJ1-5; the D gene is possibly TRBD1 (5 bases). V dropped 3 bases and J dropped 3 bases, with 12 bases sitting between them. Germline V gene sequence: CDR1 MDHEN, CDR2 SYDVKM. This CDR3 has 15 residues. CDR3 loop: CASSFAGRVNQPQHF. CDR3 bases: TGTGCCAGCAGTTTTGCAGGGAGGGTCAATCAGCCCCAGCATTTT.

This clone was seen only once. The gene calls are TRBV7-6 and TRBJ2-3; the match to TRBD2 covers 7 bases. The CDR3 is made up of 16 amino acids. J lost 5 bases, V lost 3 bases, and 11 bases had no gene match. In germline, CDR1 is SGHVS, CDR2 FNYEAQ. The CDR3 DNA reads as TGTGCCAGCAGCTTTTTCGTTGGGAGGGCCGAAGATACGCAGTATTTT. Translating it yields CASSFFVGRAEDTQYF.

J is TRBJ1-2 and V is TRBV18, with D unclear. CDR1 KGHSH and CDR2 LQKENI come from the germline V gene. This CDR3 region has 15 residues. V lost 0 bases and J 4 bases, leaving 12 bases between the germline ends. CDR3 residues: CASSPPTRGTYGYTF. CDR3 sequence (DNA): TGTGCCAGCTCACCACCTACTCGGGGAACCTATGGCTACACCTTC.

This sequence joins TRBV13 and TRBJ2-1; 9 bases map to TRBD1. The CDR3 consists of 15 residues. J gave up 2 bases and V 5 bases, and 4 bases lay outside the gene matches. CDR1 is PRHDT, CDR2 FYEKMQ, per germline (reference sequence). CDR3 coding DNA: TGTGCCAGCAGCCCTACAGGGGGCCCCTACAATGAGCAGTTCTTC. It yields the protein CASSPTGGPYNEQFF.

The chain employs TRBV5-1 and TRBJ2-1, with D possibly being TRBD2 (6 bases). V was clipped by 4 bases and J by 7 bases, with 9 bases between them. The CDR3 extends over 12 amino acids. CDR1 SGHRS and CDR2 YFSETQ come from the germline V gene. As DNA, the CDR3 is TGCGCCAGCAGCGAGGAGGGTAATGAGCAGTTCTTC. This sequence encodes CASSEEGNEQFF.

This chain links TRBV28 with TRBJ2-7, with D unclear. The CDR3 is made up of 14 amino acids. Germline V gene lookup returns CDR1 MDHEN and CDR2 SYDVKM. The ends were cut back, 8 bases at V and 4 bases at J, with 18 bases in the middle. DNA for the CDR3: TGTGCCAGCGCCGAAGTTAAGGGTAGTTACGAGCAGTACTTC. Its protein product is CASAEVKGSYEQYF. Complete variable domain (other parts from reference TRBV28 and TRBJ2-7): DVKVTQSSRYLVKRTGEKVFLECVQDMDHENMFWYRQDPGLGLRLIYFSYDVKMKEKGDIPEGYSVSREKKERFSLILESASTNQTSMYLCASAEVKGSYEQYFGPGTRLTVT.

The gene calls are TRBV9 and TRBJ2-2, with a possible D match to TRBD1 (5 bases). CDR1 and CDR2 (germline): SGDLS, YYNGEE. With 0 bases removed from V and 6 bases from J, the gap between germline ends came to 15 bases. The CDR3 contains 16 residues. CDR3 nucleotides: TGTGCCAGCAGCGTAGATACAGGCGGTCCTCCCGGGGAGCTGTTTTTT. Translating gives CASSVDTGGPPGELFF.

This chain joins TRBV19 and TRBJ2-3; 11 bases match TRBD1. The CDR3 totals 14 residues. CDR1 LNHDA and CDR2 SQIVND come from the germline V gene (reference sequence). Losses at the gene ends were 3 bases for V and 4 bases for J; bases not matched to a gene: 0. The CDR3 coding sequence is TGTGCCAGTAGTATGGGACAGGGGGCAGATACGCAGTATTTT. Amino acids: CASSMGQGADTQYF. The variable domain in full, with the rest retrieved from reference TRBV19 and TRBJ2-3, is DGGITQSPKYLFRKEGQNVTLSCEQNLNHDAMYWYRQDPGQGLRLIYYSQIVNDFQKGDIAEGYSVSREKKESFPLTVTSAQKNPTAFYLCASSMGQGADTQYFGPGTRLTVL.

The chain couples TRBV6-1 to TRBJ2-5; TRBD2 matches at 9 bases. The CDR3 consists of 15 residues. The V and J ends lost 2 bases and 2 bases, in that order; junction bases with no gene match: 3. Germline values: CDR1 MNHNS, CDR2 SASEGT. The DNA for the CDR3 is TGTGCCAGCAGTGAATTTGCGGGGGGGCAAGAGACCCAGTACTTC. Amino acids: CASSEFAGGQETQYF.

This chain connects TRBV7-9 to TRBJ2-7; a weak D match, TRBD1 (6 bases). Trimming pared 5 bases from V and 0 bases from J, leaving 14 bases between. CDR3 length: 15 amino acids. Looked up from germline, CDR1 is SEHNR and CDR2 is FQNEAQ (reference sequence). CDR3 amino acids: CASSPNDRSSYEQYF. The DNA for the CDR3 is TGTGCCAGCAGCCCCAATGACAGGAGCTCCTACGAGCAGTACTTC.

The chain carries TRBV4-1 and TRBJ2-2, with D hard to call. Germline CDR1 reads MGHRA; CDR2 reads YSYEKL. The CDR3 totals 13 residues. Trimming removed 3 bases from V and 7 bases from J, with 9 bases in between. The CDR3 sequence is CASSQVWGGELFF. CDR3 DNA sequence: TGCGCCAGCAGCCAGGTGTGGGGCGGGGAGCTGTTTTTT.

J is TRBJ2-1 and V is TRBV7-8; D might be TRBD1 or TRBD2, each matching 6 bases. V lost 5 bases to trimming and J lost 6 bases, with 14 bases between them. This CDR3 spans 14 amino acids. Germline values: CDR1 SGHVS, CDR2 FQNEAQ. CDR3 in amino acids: CASSPVGGRNEQFF. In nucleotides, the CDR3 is TGTGCCAGCAGCCCGGTAGGGGGGCGCAATGAGCAGTTCTTC.

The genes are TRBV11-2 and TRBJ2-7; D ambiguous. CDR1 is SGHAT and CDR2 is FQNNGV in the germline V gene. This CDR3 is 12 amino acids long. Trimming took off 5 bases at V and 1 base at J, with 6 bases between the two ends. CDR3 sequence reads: CASSASSYEQYV. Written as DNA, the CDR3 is TGTGCCAGCAGCGCCTCATCCTACGAGCAGTACGTC.

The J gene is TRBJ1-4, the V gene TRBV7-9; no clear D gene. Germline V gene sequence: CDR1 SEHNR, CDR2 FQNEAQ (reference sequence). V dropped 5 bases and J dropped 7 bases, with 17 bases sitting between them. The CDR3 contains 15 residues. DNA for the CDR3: TGTGCCAGCAGCCGCCGGGAAGGCCTTGCTGAAAAACTGTTTTTT. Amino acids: CASSRREGLAEKLFF. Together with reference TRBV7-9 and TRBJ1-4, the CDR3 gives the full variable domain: DTGVSQNPRHKITKRGQNVTFRCDPISEHNRLYWYRQTLGQGPEFLTYFQNEAQLEKSRLLSDRFSAERPKGSFSTLEIQRTEQGDSAMYLCASSRREGLAEKLFFGSGTQLSVL.

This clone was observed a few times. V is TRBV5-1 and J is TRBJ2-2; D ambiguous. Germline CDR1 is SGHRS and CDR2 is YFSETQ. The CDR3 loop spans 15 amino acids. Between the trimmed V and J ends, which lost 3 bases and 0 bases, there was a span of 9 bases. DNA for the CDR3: TGCGCCAGCAGCTCCACGGTTCCGAACACCGGGGAGCTGTTTTTT. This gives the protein CASSSTVPNTGELFF.

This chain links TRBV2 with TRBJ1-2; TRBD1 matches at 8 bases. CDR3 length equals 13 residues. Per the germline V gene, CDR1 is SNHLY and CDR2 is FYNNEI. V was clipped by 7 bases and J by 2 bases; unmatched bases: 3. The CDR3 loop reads CASKRTGNYGYTF. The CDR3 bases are TGTGCCAGCAAACGGACAGGGAACTATGGCTACACCTTC.

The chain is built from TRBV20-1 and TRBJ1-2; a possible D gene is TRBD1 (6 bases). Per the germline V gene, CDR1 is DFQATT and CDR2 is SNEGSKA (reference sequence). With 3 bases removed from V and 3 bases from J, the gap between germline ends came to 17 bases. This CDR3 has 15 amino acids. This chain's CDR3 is CSASPRGGADYGYTF. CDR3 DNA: TGCAGTGCTAGTCCTCGGGGGGGCGCAGACTATGGCTACACCTTC.

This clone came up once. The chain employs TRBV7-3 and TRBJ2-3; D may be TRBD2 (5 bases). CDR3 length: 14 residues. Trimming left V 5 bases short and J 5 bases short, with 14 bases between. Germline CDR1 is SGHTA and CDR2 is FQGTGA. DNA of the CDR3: TGTGCCAGCAGCGGGCCCGGGGAGTTAGATACGCAGTATTTT. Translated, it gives CASSGPGELDTQYF. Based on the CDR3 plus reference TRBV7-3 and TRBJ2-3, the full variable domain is GAGVSQTPSNKVTEKGKYVELRCDPISGHTALYWYRQSLGQGPEFLIYFQGTGAADDSGLPNDRFFAVRPEGSVSTLKIQRTERGDSAVYLCASSGPGELDTQYFGPGTRLTVL.